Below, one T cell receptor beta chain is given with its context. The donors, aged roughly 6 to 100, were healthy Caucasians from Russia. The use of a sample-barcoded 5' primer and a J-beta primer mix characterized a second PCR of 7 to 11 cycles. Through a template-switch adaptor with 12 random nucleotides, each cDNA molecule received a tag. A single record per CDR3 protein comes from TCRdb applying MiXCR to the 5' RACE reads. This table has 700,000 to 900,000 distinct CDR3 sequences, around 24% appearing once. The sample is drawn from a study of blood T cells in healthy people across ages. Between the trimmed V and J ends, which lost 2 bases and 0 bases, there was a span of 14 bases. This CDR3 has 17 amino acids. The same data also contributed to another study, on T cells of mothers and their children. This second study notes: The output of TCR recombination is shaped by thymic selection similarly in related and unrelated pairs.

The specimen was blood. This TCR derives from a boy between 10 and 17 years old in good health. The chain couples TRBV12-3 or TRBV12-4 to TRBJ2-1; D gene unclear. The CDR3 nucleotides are TGTGCCAGCAGTTTAAGAGTAGTCAGAGACTCCTACAATGAGCAGTTCTTC. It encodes CASSLRVVRDSYNEQFF.